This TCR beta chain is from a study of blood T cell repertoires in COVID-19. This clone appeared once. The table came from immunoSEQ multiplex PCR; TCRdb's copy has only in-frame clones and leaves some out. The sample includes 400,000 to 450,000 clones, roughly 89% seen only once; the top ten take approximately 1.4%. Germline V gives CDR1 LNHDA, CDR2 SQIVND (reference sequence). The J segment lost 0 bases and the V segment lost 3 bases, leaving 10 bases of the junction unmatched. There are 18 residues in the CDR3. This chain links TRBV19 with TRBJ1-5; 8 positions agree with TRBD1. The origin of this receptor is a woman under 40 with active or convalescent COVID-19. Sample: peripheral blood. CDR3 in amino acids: CASSITGQDPYSNQPQHF. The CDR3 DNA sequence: TGTGCCAGTAGTATTACGGGACAGGATCCCTATAGCAATCAGCCCCAGCATTTT.